The 10 T cell receptor beta chains reported below all come from one sample, sequenced in a study of blood T cell repertoires in COVID-19 (dated by TCRdb to the early 2020s). The library was made by the immunoSEQ multiplex PCR assay. Drawn from immuneACCESS, this table holds only the in-frame rearrangements with V and J called that TCRdb kept. Clones are partly lost; checked studies trace under half to an unresolved V gene and leave the rest unexplained. The sample table shows about 280,000 clones, and around 85% are seen once. The ten largest clonotypes hold about 5.5% of the sample. Specimen: PBMCs or T cells enriched from blood (not recorded which). The receptors were gathered from a woman in her forties who had recovered from COVID-19.

The chain carries TRBV9 and TRBJ2-3; 11 positions match TRBD2. From germline, CDR1 is SGDLS and CDR2 YYNGEE. CDR3 size: 15 residues. Trimming removed 2 bases from V and 6 bases from J; junction bases left unmatched: 5. CDR3 nucleotide sequence: TGTGCCAGCAGCGTGACTAGCGGGACATACGATACGCAGTATTTT. This codes for CASSVTSGTYDTQYF.

Worth noting for this clone: The sample holds other DNA sequences that translate to the same CDR3. The chain combines TRBV28 with TRBJ1-6, with D unclear. V was shortened by 2 bases and J by 8 bases, with 7 bases between the two germline ends. The CDR3 spans 13 residues. CDR1 MDHEN and CDR2 SYDVKM come from the germline V gene. The CDR3 spells CASSLVRDSPLHF. As DNA, the CDR3 is TGTGCCAGCAGTTTAGTAAGAGATTCACCCCTCCACTTT.

This chain joins TRBV7-3 and TRBJ2-7, with D uncertain. The CDR3 has 15 residues. Trimming shortened V by 2 bases and J by 4 bases, and 15 bases separated the two germline ends. In germline, CDR1 is SGHTA, CDR2 FQGTGA. Here the CDR3 reads CASSLGPMLLYEQYF. The CDR3 DNA is TGTGCCAGCAGCTTAGGGCCGATGCTCCTATACGAGCAGTACTTC. The full variable domain, with the rest looked up from reference TRBV7-3 and TRBJ2-7, is GAGVSQTPSNKVTEKGKYVELRCDPISGHTALYWYRQSLGQGPEFLIYFQGTGAADDSGLPNDRFFAVRPEGSVSTLKIQRTERGDSAVYLCASSLGPMLLYEQYFGPGTRLTVT.

The chain combines TRBV29-1 with TRBJ2-7, with TRBD2 matching 8 bases. Germline CDR1 and CDR2: SQVTM and ANQGSEA. The CDR3 contains 13 residues. V trimming: 4 bases; J trimming: 4 bases; junction bases outside the gene matches: 6. CDR3 sequence: CSVGSGLAYEQYF. The CDR3 coding sequence is TGCAGCGTTGGTTCCGGACTAGCTTACGAGCAGTACTTC.

This clone was seen a single time. The chain has TRBV19 and TRBJ1-1; D gene ambiguous. Per germline, CDR1 LNHDA and CDR2 SQIVND (reference sequence). V gave up 7 bases and J gave up 0 bases, with 9 bases separating them. The CDR3 length is 13 residues. The chain's CDR3 is CASNEAMNTEAFF. The CDR3, as DNA: TGTGCCAGTAACGAGGCGATGAACACTGAAGCTTTCTTT.

Concerning this clone itself: Different DNA sequences within this sample yield the same CDR3. This chain uses TRBV7-2 with TRBJ2-1; 14 bases fit TRBD2. The V segment lost 1 base and the J segment 10 bases; nucleotides outside the gene matches: 0. The germline V gene encodes CDR1 SGHTA and CDR2 FQGNSA. The CDR3 spans 14 residues. CDR3 in amino acids: CASSLGLAGGEQFF. The CDR3 DNA reads as TGTGCCAGCAGCTTAGGACTAGCGGGGGGGGAGCAGTTCTTC. Complete variable domain (other parts from reference TRBV7-2 and TRBJ2-1): GAGVSQSPSNKVTEKGKDVELRCDPISGHTALYWYRQSLGQGLEFLIYFQGNSAPDKSGLPSDRFSAERTGGSVSTLTIQRTQQEDSAVYLCASSLGLAGGEQFFGPGTRLTVL.

The J gene is TRBJ1-3, the V gene TRBV7-2; the D gene is possibly TRBD1 (6 bases). V lost 5 bases and J lost 3, with 8 bases in between. This CDR3 contains 13 residues. Germline assignment: CDR1 SGHTA and CDR2 FQGNSA. CDR3 sequence (DNA): TGTGCCAGCAGCCCGGACAGTGGAAACACCATATATTTT. Protein sequence: CASSPDSGNTIYF.

CDR3 amino acids: CASSGIGQGFTEAFF. DNA for the CDR3: TGTGCCAGCAGTGGGATAGGACAGGGGTTTACTGAAGCTTTCTTT. The V gene is TRBV2, the J gene TRBJ1-1; 9 bases align to TRBD1. V was clipped by 4 bases and J by 5 bases; unmatched bases: 8. This CDR3 contains 15 residues. Germline V gives CDR1 SNHLY, CDR2 FYNNEI.

The CDR3 protein is CSASKKGVRETQYF. CDR3 nucleotide sequence: TGCAGTGCTAGTAAAAAAGGGGTTCGTGAGACCCAGTACTTC. The chain employs TRBV20-1 and TRBJ2-5, with D possibly being TRBD1 (5 bases). Germline loops: CDR1 DFQATT, CDR2 SNEGSKA (reference sequence). V gave up 3 bases and J gave up 5 bases, with 16 bases separating them. There are 14 residues in the CDR3.

V is TRBV7-8 and J is TRBJ2-3, with D possibly being TRBD2 (6 bases). With 0 bases removed from V and 0 bases from J, the gap between germline ends came to 10 bases. The CDR3 has 16 amino acids. The germline V gene has CDR1 SGHVS and CDR2 FQNEAQ. CDR3 nucleotide sequence: TGTGCCAGCAGCTTAGCGCGACTAGGTAGCACAGATACGCAGTATTTT. It yields the protein CASSLARLGSTDTQYF.